Detailed here is one T cell receptor (beta chain). Libraries were prepared by immunoSEQ multiplex PCR; TCRdb keeps only in-frame clonotypes and omits some of them. The repertoire holds approximately 70,000 clones, with around 91% as singletons. Germline V CDR1 and CDR2: SGDLS, YYNGEE. This CDR3 has 17 amino acids. Trimming cost V 1 base and J 2 bases; bases outside gene matches: 8. This record belongs to a study of technical replicates of blood from a handful of donors. The receptor was derived from a human donor in good health. The sample comprised T cells isolated from PBMCs. This chain links TRBV9 with TRBJ2-3; TRBD2 matches at 9 bases. CDR3 DNA: TGTGCCAGCAGCGTATTTGAGACTAGCGGCAACACAGATACGCAGTATTTT. The encoded protein is CASSVFETSGNTDTQYF.